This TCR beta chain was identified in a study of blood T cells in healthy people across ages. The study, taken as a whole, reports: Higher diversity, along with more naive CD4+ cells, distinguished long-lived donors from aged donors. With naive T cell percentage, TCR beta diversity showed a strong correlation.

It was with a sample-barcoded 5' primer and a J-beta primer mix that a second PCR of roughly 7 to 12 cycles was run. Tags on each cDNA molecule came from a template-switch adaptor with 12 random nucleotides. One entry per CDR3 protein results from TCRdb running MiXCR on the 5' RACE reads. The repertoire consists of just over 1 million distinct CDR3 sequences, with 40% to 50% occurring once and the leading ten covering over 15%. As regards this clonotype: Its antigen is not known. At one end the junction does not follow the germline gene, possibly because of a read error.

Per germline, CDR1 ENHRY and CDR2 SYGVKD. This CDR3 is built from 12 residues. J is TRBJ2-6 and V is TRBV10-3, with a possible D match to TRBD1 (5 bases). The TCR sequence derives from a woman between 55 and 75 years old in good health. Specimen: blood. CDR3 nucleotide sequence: TGTACCATCCCCTCTGGGGCCAACGTCCTGACTTTT. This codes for CTIPSGANVLTF.